Below, 4 T cell receptor beta chains from the same sample are listed, as sequenced in a study of control samples from healthy donors and cancer patients (dated by TCRdb to about 2020). The protocol used for the library was the immunoSEQ multiplex PCR assay. The source is immuneACCESS, and TCRdb retained only in-frame sequences with V and J called. Part of the clones is not carried over; for the studies checked, unresolved V genes explain less than half of this, and the remainder is unexplained. This sample is represented by 150,000 or so clones; approximately 96% of them were singletons. The ten largest clonotypes hold 5% to 6.5% of the sample. Sample: blood. The origin of the receptors is a man aged 35-49 years in good health.

The V gene is TRBV4-2, the J gene TRBJ2-3; D assignment may be TRBD1 or TRBD2 (5 bases each). This CDR3 contains 14 residues. V shed 4 bases and J shed 6 bases, with 14 bases lying between them. The V gene's germline CDR1 is LGHNA and CDR2 YNFKEQ. The CDR3 DNA reads TGTGCCAGCAGCCCGGGACCTGAGGTCGATACGCAGTATTTT. Residues: CASSPGPEVDTQYF.

This clone showed up just once. The rearrangement links TRBV6-5 to TRBJ2-3, with D maybe TRBD2 (6 bases). V was shortened by 3 bases and J by 10 bases, with 20 bases between the two germline ends. Germline CDR1 MNHEY, CDR2 SVGAGI. The CDR3 spans 15 residues. CDR3 sequence reads: CASSYGRAGTLSQYF. The CDR3 DNA reads TGTGCCAGCAGTTATGGTCGCGCAGGGACTTTATCGCAGTATTTT.

The genes are TRBV7-9 and TRBJ1-1; D unclear. CDR1 and CDR2 from the germline V gene are SEHNR and FQNEAQ (reference sequence). The CDR3 is 14 amino acids. Between the trimmed V and J ends, which lost 8 bases and 0 bases, there was a span of 13 bases. CDR3 residues: CASHKIGVNTEAFF. The CDR3 DNA reads TGTGCCAGCCATAAGATTGGAGTGAACACTGAAGCTTTCTTT.

The chain employs TRBV7-2 and TRBJ1-2, with D unresolved. V lost 7 bases and J 5 bases, leaving 17 bases between the germline ends. CDR1 is SGHTA and CDR2 is FQGNSA in the germline V gene. The CDR3 runs to 14 residues. CDR3: CASTGGREGYGYTF. CDR3 nucleotide sequence: TGTGCCAGCACAGGAGGACGGGAAGGTTATGGCTACACCTTC.